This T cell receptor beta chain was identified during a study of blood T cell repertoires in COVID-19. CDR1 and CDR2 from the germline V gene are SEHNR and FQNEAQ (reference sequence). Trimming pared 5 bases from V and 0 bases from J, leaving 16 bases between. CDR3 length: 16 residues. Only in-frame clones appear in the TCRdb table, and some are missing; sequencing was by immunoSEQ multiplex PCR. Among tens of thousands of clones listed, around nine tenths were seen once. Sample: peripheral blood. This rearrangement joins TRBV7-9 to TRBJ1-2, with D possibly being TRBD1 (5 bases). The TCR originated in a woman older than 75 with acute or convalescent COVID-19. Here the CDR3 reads CASSPKSTEANYGYTF. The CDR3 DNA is TGTGCCAGCAGCCCCAAGTCGACAGAGGCTAACTATGGCTACACCTTC.